Here is one T cell receptor beta chain with its context. Antigen specificity is unknown. The sample belongs to a study of cytomegalovirus exposure and HLA in healthy donors. Study-wide results and limits: Analysis was carried out at a later point, and it linked a missense DCLRE1C variant to TCR beta V- and J-gene trimming. Sequencing had likely introduced a cluster of highly shared sequence variants as an artifact.

V lost 3 bases to trimming and J lost 4 bases, with 7 bases between them. Germline CDR1 is KGHSH and CDR2 is LQKENI. This CDR3 region has 13 residues. In the PCR, 60 Vbeta and 13 Jbeta primers were used. Sequenced by immunoSEQ multiplex PCR; TCRdb stores in-frame clones only, minus some. The table has around 130,000 clones, roughly 83% seen once. The chain couples TRBV18 to TRBJ1-5, with D perhaps TRBD1 (6 bases). This sequence was found in a man aged 18 to 29 in good health and CMV-seronegative. Source material: PBMCs. CDR3 sequence: CASSPGQNQPQHF. The DNA of the CDR3 is TGTGCCAGCTCACCCGGACAGAATCAGCCCCAGCATTTT.